What follows are 31 T cell receptor beta chains derived from one specimen sequenced in a study of T-cell reconstitution after alpha-beta-depleted transplantation in children. The library targeted TCRbeta and was prepared with unique molecular identifiers. TCRdb reanalysed the PCR reads using MiXCR and keeps one entry per CDR3 protein. The sample lists approximately 520,000 distinct CDR3 sequences, approximately 32% occurring once. The sequences come from PBMCs from the stem cell graft donor, collected from the stem cell graft. These receptors were collected from a human donor who donated a stem cell graft to a child with aplastic anemia.

This rearrangement joins TRBV25-1 to TRBJ1-3; 7 bases fit TRBD1. Germline V lookup: CDR1 MGHDK, CDR2 SYGVNS. The CDR3 sequence is 14 residues long. With V trimmed by 7 bases and J by 0 bases, 3 bases remained unmatched. CDR3 amino acids: CASKNRGSGNTIYF. The CDR3 nucleotides are TGTGCCAGCAAGAACAGGGGCTCTGGAAACACCATATATTTT.

The gene calls are TRBV5-1 and TRBJ2-5, with TRBD2 matching 13 bases. This CDR3 is 16 amino acids long. Per the germline V gene, CDR1 is SGHRS and CDR2 is YFSETQ. The J segment lost 5 bases and the V segment lost 5 bases, leaving 9 bases of the junction unmatched. The CDR3 here is CASSPGTSGVRETQYF. CDR3 DNA: TGCGCCAGCAGTCCCGGGACTAGCGGGGTCCGGGAGACCCAGTACTTC.

The J gene is TRBJ2-7, the V gene TRBV6-5; possibly TRBD2 for D (7 bases). CDR3 length equals 16 residues. Between the trimmed V and J ends, which lost 0 bases and 0 bases, there was a span of 12 bases. Germline V gene lookup returns CDR1 MNHEY and CDR2 SVGAGI. CDR3 coding DNA: TGTGCCAGCAGTTACTCAGGGGGGGGAAGCTCCTACGAGCAGTACTTC. It is translated as CASSYSGGGSSYEQYF.

This chain uses TRBV7-8 with TRBJ1-5; 8 bases line up with TRBD1. Trimming at V came to 5 bases and at J to 0 bases, leaving 9 bases not matched to a gene. The CDR3 consists of 17 residues. Per the germline V gene, CDR1 is SGHVS and CDR2 is FQNEAQ. CDR3 bases: TGTGCCAGCAGCCCATCCGGGACAGGTGATAGCAATCAGCCCCAGCATTTT. Its translation: CASSPSGTGDSNQPQHF.

This clonotype was counted between two and nine times. The rearrangement joins TRBV5-1 to TRBJ1-2, with 7 bases fitting TRBD1. The CDR3 is 15 residues long. V shed 1 base, J shed 6 bases, and the junction held 9 bases outside the gene matches. CDR1 and CDR2 from the germline V gene are SGHRS and YFSETQ. The CDR3: CASSLTRQGLDGYTF. For the CDR3, the DNA is TGCGCCAGCAGCTTGACTAGACAGGGCCTAGATGGCTACACCTTC.

This clonotype was seen a few times. V gene TRBV29-1 combines with J gene TRBJ2-2; 8 bases are a match to TRBD2. The CDR3 length is 16 residues. Germline values: CDR1 SQVTM, CDR2 ANQGSEA. V dropped 1 base and J dropped 6; count of bases not matched to a gene: 10. The CDR3 DNA sequence: TGCAGCGTTGAAGGGGGAAGCGGGAGCGTTTCCGGGGAGCTGTTTTTT. It encodes CSVEGGSGSVSGELFF.

This sequence joins TRBV7-9 and TRBJ2-7; D possibly corresponds to TRBD2 (6 bases). The CDR3 consists of 15 residues. V lost 5 bases and J lost 3, with 17 bases in between. Germline assignment: CDR1 SEHNR and CDR2 FQNEAQ (reference sequence). CDR3 sequence reads: CASSTTRTQFYEQYF. The CDR3 nucleotides are TGTGCCAGCAGCACGACTAGGACCCAATTCTACGAGCAGTACTTC.

V and J are TRBV12-3 or TRBV12-4 and TRBJ2-3, with D possibly matching TRBD2 (6 bases). V was cut by 5 bases and J by 5 bases, with 17 bases left in between. CDR3 size: 15 residues. The CDR3 reads CASSRRGLGEDTQYF. CDR3 coding DNA: TGTGCCAGCAGTCGAAGGGGACTGGGGGAAGATACGCAGTATTTT.

The chain joins TRBV12-3 or TRBV12-4 to TRBJ1-4, with D possibly TRBD1 on 6 matching bases. Trimming removed 7 bases at V and 0 bases at J, with 15 bases between. The CDR3 consists of 16 residues. CDR3 loop: CASNLRGDATNEKLFF. The DNA for the CDR3 is TGTGCCAGCAATCTTAGGGGGGACGCAACTAATGAAAAACTGTTTTTT.

The chain couples TRBV7-8 to TRBJ1-4; 7 bases align to TRBD1. The length of the CDR3 is 14 residues. Unmatched junction bases numbered 7, after V lost 5 bases and J lost 7 bases. Looked up from germline, CDR1 is SGHVS and CDR2 is FQNEAQ. CDR3 sequence: CASSPRQGGEKLFF. The CDR3, as DNA: TGTGCCAGCAGCCCCCGACAGGGAGGTGAAAAACTGTTTTTT.

The chain is built from TRBV6-1 and TRBJ1-5; 7 bases are shared with TRBD1. There are 12 residues in the CDR3. V lost 9 bases, J lost 7 bases, and 6 bases stayed unmatched. In germline, CDR1 is MNHNS, CDR2 SASEGT. The CDR3 coding sequence is TGTGCCAGGACAGGGTCGGAGCAGCCCCAGCATTTT. This sequence encodes CARTGSEQPQHF.

This clonotype showed up just a few times. The chain couples TRBV28 to TRBJ2-3; TRBD2 might be the D (6 bases). Germline V gene data show CDR1 as MDHEN and CDR2 as SYDVKM. Trimming cost V 11 bases and J 2 bases, with 17 bases left between them. The CDR3 totals 14 residues. For the CDR3, the DNA is TGTGCCGGAGGGATGCGGGATCACACAGATACGCAGTATTTT. Translating it yields CAGGMRDHTDTQYF.

The table lists this clonotype with a few counts. The J gene is TRBJ2-5, the V gene TRBV15; D unclear. Germline assignment: CDR1 LNHNV and CDR2 YYDKDF (reference sequence). This CDR3 has 13 residues. Deletions cut 4 bases from V and 5 bases from J, with 11 bases between. The CDR3 loop is CATSNRLKETQYF. CDR3 nucleotides: TGTGCCACCAGCAATCGACTTAAGGAGACCCAGTACTTC. Combining the CDR3 with reference TRBV15 and TRBJ2-5 gives the whole variable domain DAMVIQNPRYQVTQFGKPVTLSCSQTLNHNVMYWYQQKSSQAPKLLFHYYDKDFNNEADTPDNFQSRRPNTSFCFLDIRSPGLGDTAMYLCATSNRLKETQYFGPGTRLLVL.

V is TRBV6-1 and J is TRBJ2-2; 7 nucleotides agree with TRBD1. Germline V gene sequence: CDR1 MNHNS, CDR2 SASEGT. The CDR3 contains 15 residues. The V and J ends lost 6 bases and 8 bases, in that order; junction bases with no gene match: 12. The CDR3 region has the DNA TGTGCCAGCAGGATGACAGGGAGAAGTCATGGGGAGCTGTTTTTT. This codes for CASRMTGRSHGELFF.

V gene TRBV15 combines with J gene TRBJ2-4; 8 bases agree with TRBD1. The V gene's germline CDR1 is LNHNV and CDR2 YYDKDF (reference sequence). V shed 0 bases, J shed 1 base, and the junction held 14 bases outside the gene matches. The CDR3 is 20 residues long. The CDR3 region has the DNA TGTGCCACCAGCAGAGATGCCCGGGGGACAGGCCCGCCGGCCAAAAACATTCAGTACTTC. Protein product: CATSRDARGTGPPAKNIQYF.

The chain joins TRBV11-1 to TRBJ2-1; 13 nucleotides align to TRBD2. CDR1 is SGHAT and CDR2 is FQDESV in the germline V gene (reference sequence). The CDR3 length is 19 residues. Unmatched junction bases numbered 17, after V lost 6 bases and J lost 6 bases. The CDR3 here is CASSHPVGTSGEWSNEQFF. CDR3 nucleotides: TGTGCCAGCAGTCATCCCGTGGGGACTAGCGGGGAGTGGAGCAATGAGCAGTTCTTC.

The chain employs TRBV7-2 and TRBJ2-1; D is ambiguous. Germline lookup yields CDR1 SGHTA and CDR2 FQGNSA. Trimming stripped 2 bases from V and 10 bases from J, with 12 bases between. The CDR3 has 13 residues. This chain's CDR3 is CASSLYSAAEQFF. The CDR3 DNA follows: TGTGCCAGCAGCTTATATTCGGCTGCCGAGCAGTTCTTC.

The rearrangement joins TRBV7-9 to TRBJ1-5; no reliable D call. Germline V gene lookup returns CDR1 SEHNR and CDR2 FQNEAQ (reference sequence). Trimming pared 5 bases from V and 6 bases from J, leaving 17 bases between. The length of the CDR3 is 15 residues. CDR3 protein: CASSPLGWGGQPQHF. The DNA for the CDR3 is TGTGCCAGCAGCCCCTTAGGGTGGGGTGGTCAGCCCCAGCATTTT.

This rearrangement joins TRBV12-3 or TRBV12-4 to TRBJ2-3; TRBD2 aligns across 8 bases. The CDR3 has 15 amino acids. Trimming took 7 bases from V and 2 from J; bases not matched to a gene: 8. The CDR3 is CASTTGAGDTDTQYF. For the CDR3, the DNA is TGTGCCAGCACCACGGGAGCGGGGGACACAGATACGCAGTATTTT.

The chain links TRBV10-3 to TRBJ1-2; D is ambiguous. Looked up from germline, CDR1 is ENHRY and CDR2 is SYGVKD. The CDR3 covers 15 residues. Trimming shortened V by 7 bases and J by 0 bases, and 15 bases separated the two germline ends. CDR3 in DNA: TGTGCCATCATTGGCGGGATCGCGGCTAACTATGGCTACACCTTC. Amino acids: CAIIGGIAANYGYTF.

The chain combines TRBV5-1 with TRBJ2-1; 7 bases are shared with TRBD1. The J segment lost 5 bases and the V segment lost 4 bases, leaving 9 bases of the junction unmatched. Per the germline V gene, CDR1 is SGHRS and CDR2 is YFSETQ. The CDR3 extends over 15 amino acids. The CDR3 DNA reads as TGCGCCAGCAGCGTGCAACCCGGGACAGACAATGAGCAGTTCTTC. Amino acid sequence: CASSVQPGTDNEQFF.

V and J are TRBV29-1 and TRBJ2-5; D could derive from TRBD1 or TRBD2 (5 bases each). Germline V gene data show CDR1 as SQVTM and CDR2 as ANQGSEA. This CDR3 region has 13 residues. Deletions cut 6 bases from V and 3 bases from J, with 14 bases between. CDR3 loop: CSVAGTAKETQYF. In nucleotides, the CDR3 is TGCAGCGTGGCCGGGACCGCAAAAGAGACCCAGTACTTC.

This chain connects TRBV29-1 to TRBJ1-1; unclear D gene. This CDR3 comprises 15 residues. CDR1 and CDR2 (germline): SQVTM, ANQGSEA. Trimming took 5 bases from V and 5 from J, leaving 21 bases between them. The CDR3 here is CSVQTDAGVWTEAFF. Here the CDR3 DNA reads TGCAGCGTTCAGACCGACGCTGGCGTGTGGACTGAAGCTTTCTTT.

V is TRBV29-1 and J is TRBJ1-4, with D unclear. This CDR3 spans 14 amino acids. Trimming stripped 6 bases from V and 8 bases from J, with 19 bases between. Per germline, CDR1 SQVTM and CDR2 ANQGSEA. The CDR3 nucleotides read TGCAGCGTCGGCCCGGGTCAAACTGGGGAAAAACTGTTTTTT. Its translation is CSVGPGQTGEKLFF.

In its sample, this clonotype was seen a few times. V usage is TRBV6-5 and J usage is TRBJ2-3, with D tentatively TRBD1 or TRBD2 (5 bases each). This CDR3 contains 15 residues. Deletions cut 2 bases from V and 3 bases from J, with 12 bases between. The germline gives CDR1 MNHEY, CDR2 SVGAGI. CDR3 sequence reads: CASSYPGQRTDTQYF. The CDR3 DNA reads as TGTGCCAGCAGTTACCCGGGGCAACGGACAGATACGCAGTATTTT.

This clonotype was counted only a few times. The chain has TRBV6-5 and TRBJ1-6, with TRBD1 matching over 7 bases. This CDR3 region has 15 residues. V trimming: 2 bases; J trimming: 8 bases; junction bases outside the gene matches: 6. Germline CDR1 is MNHEY and CDR2 is SVGAGI. CDR3 in DNA: TGTGCCAGCAGTTACCAAGACAGGGCTGATTCACCCCTCCACTTT. It encodes CASSYQDRADSPLHF.

In this sample, this clonotype turned up a few times. V gene TRBV11-2 combines with J gene TRBJ2-1; 7 bases map to TRBD1. CDR1 is SGHAT and CDR2 is FQNNGV in the germline V gene. J gave up 5 bases and V 1 base, and 8 bases lay outside the gene matches. The CDR3 extends over 16 amino acids. The CDR3 region is CASSLVVDRRDNEQFF. In DNA form, the CDR3 reads TGTGCCAGCAGCTTAGTTGTGGACAGGCGAGACAATGAGCAGTTCTTC.

This chain uses TRBV4-3 with TRBJ2-1, with a tentative D call TRBD1 (7 bases). Per the germline V gene, CDR1 is LGHNA and CDR2 is YSLEER. Trimming removed 1 base at V and 8 bases at J, with 12 bases between. The CDR3 extends over 14 amino acids. The CDR3 protein is CASSQGSGGYEQFF. DNA of the CDR3: TGCGCCAGCAGCCAAGGCTCAGGGGGGTATGAGCAGTTCTTC.

This clonotype occurred a few times. J is TRBJ1-1 and V is TRBV6-1; D is perhaps TRBD1 (5 bases). The germline V gene has CDR1 MNHNS and CDR2 SASEGT. V was shortened by 6 bases and J by 1 base, with 15 bases between the two germline ends. This CDR3 region has 15 residues. CDR3 sequence: CASRMGPPSNTEAFF. CDR3 DNA sequence: TGTGCCAGCAGAATGGGACCGCCATCGAACACTGAAGCTTTCTTT.

The V and J genes are TRBV20-1 and TRBJ1-2; maybe TRBD1 (5 bases). Germline V gives CDR1 DFQATT, CDR2 SNEGSKA (reference sequence). The CDR3 is 13 residues long. The V end was cut by 7 bases, the J end by 4 bases, with 16 bases between. CDR3 loop: CSVLGEQAYGYTF. CDR3 sequence (DNA): TGCAGTGTCCTCGGTGAACAGGCCTATGGCTACACCTTC.

The chain combines TRBV6-5 with TRBJ2-1; D is unclear. V lost 0 bases and J 9 bases, leaving 15 bases between the germline ends. The CDR3 loop spans 15 amino acids. Germline lookup yields CDR1 MNHEY and CDR2 SVGAGI. Here the CDR3 reads CASSYSQDPWGEQFF. CDR3 nucleotides: TGTGCCAGCAGTTACTCTCAGGACCCTTGGGGTGAGCAGTTCTTC.